This T cell receptor beta chain comes out of a study of T-cell memory formation after mild COVID-19. Study-level findings and limits: Pre-infection memory contained some responding clones, which suggested that cross-reactive memory had joined.

TCRdb re-derived calls from the 5' RACE reads in MiXCR, one entry per CDR3 protein. The profile shows fewer than 500,000 distinct CDR3 sequences, more than 20% of them singletons. Unmatched junction bases numbered 8, after V lost 6 bases and J lost 5 bases. Germline CDR1 reads SGHNT; CDR2 reads YENEEA. The CDR3 runs to 17 residues. In the case of this clonotype: Its antigen is not identified.

The source is an adult woman who had mild COVID-19 (a few samples of this study predate the infection). Cell type and time point are not known. The sequenced sample consisted of PBMCs or a T cell subset sorted from them (not recorded which). J is TRBJ2-3 and V is TRBV11-3; TRBD2 aligns across 16 bases. CDR3 amino acids: CASSPPGLAGGIDTQYF. DNA for the CDR3: TGTGCCAGCAGTCCGCCGGGACTAGCGGGGGGGATAGATACGCAGTATTTT. The entire variable domain, with the rest obtained from reference TRBV11-3 and TRBJ2-3, is as follows: EAGVVQSPRYKIIEKKQPVAFWCNPISGHNTLYWYLQNLGQGPELLIRYENEEAVDDSQLPKDRFSAERLKGVDSTLKIQPAELGDSAVYLCASSPPGLAGGIDTQYFGPGTRLTVL.